The 3 T cell receptor beta chains below all came from one sample that was sequenced in a study of T cell changes during pregnancy in multiple sclerosis. Using immunoSEQ multiplex PCR, the repertoire was profiled, and TCRdb retains in-frame clones only, with some absent. The table records fewer than 140,000 clones, 91% of them present only once. The input for sequencing was peripheral blood, taken before pregnancy. The receptor source for this set is a female donor with multiple sclerosis, enrolled in a pregnancy study.

This rearrangement joins TRBV9 to TRBJ1-1; the D gene is possibly TRBD1 (6 bases). Trimming took 3 bases from V and 5 from J, leaving 11 bases between them. The CDR3 is 13 residues long. CDR1 is SGDLS and CDR2 is YYNGEE in the germline V gene. CDR3 DNA: TGTGCCAGCAGCGAACAGGGATGGACTGAAGCTTTCTTT. It codes for CASSEQGWTEAFF.

The chain uses TRBV30 and TRBJ1-4, with a possible D match to TRBD1 (6 bases). This CDR3 contains 14 residues. Trimming took off 4 bases at V and 10 bases at J, with 19 bases between the two ends. The V gene's germline CDR1 is GTSNPN and CDR2 SVGIG (reference sequence). DNA of the CDR3: TGTGCCTGGAAGGAGGACGGCATAGGGGGAAAACTGTTTTTT. Its protein is CAWKEDGIGGKLFF.

The J gene is TRBJ2-7, the V gene TRBV4-3; D possibly corresponds to TRBD1 (7 bases). The germline V and J ends were trimmed by 0 bases and 5 bases, with 14 bases remaining between them. Germline CDR1 reads LGHNA; CDR2 reads YSLEER. This CDR3 is built from 15 residues. Written as DNA, the CDR3 is TGCGCCAGCAGCCAAGATGAGGAGGGGGCGGACGAGCAGTACTTC. Its protein product is CASSQDEEGADEQYF.